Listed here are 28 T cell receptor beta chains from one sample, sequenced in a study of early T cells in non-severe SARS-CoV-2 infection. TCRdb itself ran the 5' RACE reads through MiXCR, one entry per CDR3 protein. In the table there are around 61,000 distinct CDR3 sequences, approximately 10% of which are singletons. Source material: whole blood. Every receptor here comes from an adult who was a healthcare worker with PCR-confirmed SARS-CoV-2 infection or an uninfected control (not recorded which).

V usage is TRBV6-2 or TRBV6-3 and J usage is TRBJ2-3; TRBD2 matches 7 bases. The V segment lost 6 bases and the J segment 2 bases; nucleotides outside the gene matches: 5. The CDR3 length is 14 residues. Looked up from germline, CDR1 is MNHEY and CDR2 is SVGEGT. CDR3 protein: CASSKGRATDTQYF. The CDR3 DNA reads TGTGCCAGCAGCAAAGGGAGGGCCACAGATACGCAGTATTTT.

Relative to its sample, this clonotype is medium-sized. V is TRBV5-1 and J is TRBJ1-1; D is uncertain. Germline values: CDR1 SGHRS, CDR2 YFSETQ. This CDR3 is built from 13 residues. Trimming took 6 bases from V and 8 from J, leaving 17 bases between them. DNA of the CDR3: TGCGCCAGCACTCCGCTTGGACGGTTGGAAGCTTTCTTT. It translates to CASTPLGRLEAFF.

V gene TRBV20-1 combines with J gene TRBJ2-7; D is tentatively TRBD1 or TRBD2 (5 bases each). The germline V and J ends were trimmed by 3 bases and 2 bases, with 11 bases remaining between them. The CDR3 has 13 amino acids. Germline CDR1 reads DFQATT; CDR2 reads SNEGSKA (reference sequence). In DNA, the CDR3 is TGCAGTGCTAGCGGGACGCTGGCCTACGAGCAGTACTTC. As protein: CSASGTLAYEQYF.

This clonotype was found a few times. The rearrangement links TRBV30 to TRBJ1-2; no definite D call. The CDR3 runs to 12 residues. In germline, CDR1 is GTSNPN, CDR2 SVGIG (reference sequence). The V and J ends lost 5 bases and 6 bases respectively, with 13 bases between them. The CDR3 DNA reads TGTGCCTGGGGCGGACCGATGGATGGCTACACCTTC. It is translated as CAWGGPMDGYTF.

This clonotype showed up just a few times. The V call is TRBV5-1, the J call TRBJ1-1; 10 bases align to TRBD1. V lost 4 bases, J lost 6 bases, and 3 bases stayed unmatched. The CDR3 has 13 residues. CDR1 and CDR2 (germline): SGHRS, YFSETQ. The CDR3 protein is CASSGGQGAEAFF. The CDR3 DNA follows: TGCGCCAGCAGCGGCGGACAGGGGGCTGAAGCTTTCTTT.

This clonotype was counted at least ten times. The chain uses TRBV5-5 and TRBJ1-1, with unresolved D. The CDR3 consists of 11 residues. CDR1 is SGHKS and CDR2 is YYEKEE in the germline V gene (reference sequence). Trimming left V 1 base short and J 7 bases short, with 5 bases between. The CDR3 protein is CASSLYGEAFF. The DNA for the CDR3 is TGTGCCAGCAGCTTGTATGGTGAAGCTTTCTTT. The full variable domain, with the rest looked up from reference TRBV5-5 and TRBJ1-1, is DAGVTQSPTHLIKTRGQQVTLRCSPISGHKSVSWYQQVLGQGPQFIFQYYEKEERGRGNFPDRFSARQFPNYSSELNVNALLLGDSALYLCASSLYGEAFFGQGTRLTVV.

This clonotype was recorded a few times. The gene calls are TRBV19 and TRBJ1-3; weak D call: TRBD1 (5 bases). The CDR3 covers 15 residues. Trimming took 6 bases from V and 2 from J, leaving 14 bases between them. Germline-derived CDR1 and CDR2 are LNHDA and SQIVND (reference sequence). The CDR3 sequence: CASRGRVLTGNTIYF. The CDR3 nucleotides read TGTGCCAGTAGGGGCAGGGTCCTGACTGGAAACACCATATATTTT.

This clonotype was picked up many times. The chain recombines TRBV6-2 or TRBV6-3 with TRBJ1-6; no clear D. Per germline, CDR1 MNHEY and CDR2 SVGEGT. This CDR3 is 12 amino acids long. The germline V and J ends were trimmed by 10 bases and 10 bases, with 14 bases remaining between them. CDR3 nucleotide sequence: TGTGCCACCGCCCGGGATCGATCACCCCTCCACTTT. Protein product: CATARDRSPLHF.

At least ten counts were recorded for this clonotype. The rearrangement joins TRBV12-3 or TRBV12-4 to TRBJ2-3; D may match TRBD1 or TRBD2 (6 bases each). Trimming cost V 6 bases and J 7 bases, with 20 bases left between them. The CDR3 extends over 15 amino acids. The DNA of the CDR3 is TGTGCCAGCAGCACGGGTCGGGGGCCTCGATATACGCAGTATTTT. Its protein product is CASSTGRGPRYTQYF.

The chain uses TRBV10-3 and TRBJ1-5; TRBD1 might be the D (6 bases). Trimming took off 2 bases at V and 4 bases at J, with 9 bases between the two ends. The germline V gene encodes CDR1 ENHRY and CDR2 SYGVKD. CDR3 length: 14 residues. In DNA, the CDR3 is TGTGCCATCAGTGAGGGACAGCCTAATCAGCCCCAGCATTTT. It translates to CAISEGQPNQPQHF.

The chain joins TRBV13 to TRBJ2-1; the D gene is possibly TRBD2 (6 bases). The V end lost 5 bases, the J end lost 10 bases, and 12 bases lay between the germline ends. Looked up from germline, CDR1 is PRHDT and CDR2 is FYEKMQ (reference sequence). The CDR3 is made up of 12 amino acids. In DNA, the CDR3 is TGTGCCAGCAGCATAACCAGCGGGGAGCAGTTCTTC. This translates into CASSITSGEQFF.

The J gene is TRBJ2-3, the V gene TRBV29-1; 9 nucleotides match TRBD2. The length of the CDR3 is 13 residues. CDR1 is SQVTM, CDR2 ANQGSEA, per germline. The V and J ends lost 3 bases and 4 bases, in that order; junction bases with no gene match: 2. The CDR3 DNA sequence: TGCAGCGTTGAGGCGGGGGGGGCAGATACGCAGTATTTT. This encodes CSVEAGGADTQYF.

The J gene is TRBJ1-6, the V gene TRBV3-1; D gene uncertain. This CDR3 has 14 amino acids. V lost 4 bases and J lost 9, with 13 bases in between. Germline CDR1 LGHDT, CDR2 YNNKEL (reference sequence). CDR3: CASSLNQPGSPLHF. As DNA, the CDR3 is TGTGCCAGCAGCCTTAACCAGCCGGGTTCACCCCTCCACTTT. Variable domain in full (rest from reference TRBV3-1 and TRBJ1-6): DTAVSQTPKYLVTQMGNDKSIKCEQNLGHDTMYWYKQDSKKFLKIMFSYNNKELIINETVPNRFSPKSPDKAHLNLHINSLELGDSAVYFCASSLNQPGSPLHFGNGTRLTVT.

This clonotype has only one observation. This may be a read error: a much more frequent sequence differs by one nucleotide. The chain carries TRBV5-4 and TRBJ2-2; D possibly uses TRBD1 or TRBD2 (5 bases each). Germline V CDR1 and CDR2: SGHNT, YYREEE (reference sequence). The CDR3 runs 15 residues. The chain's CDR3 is CASSPEAGNTEELFF. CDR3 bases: TGTGCCAGCAGCCCGGAGGCAGGGAACACCGAGGAGCTGTTTTTT.

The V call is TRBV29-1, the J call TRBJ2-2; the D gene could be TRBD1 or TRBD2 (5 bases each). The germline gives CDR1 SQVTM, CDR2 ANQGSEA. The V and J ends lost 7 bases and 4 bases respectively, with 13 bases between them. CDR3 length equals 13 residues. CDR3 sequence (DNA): TGCAGCGCCGGGGCAGGAGCCACCGGGGAGCTGTTTTTT. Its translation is CSAGAGATGELFF.

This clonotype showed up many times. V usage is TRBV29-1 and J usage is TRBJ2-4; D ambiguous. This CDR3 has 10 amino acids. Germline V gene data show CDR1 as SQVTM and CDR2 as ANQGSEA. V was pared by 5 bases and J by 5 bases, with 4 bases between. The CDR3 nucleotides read TGCAGCGTTATAGAAAACATTCAGTACTTC. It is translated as CSVIENIQYF.

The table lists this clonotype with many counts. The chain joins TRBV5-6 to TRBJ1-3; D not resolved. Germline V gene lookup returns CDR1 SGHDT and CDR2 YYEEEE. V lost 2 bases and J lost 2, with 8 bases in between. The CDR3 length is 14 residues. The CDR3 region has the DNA TGTGCCAGCAGCTTTCTGGGTACTGGAAACACCATATATTTT. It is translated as CASSFLGTGNTIYF.

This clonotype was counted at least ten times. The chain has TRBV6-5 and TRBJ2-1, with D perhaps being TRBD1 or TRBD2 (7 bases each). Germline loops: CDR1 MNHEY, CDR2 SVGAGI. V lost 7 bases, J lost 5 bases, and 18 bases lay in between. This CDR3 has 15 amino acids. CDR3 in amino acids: CASKGRPGGDNEQFF. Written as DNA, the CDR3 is TGTGCCAGCAAGGGACGCCCAGGGGGGGACAATGAGCAGTTCTTC.

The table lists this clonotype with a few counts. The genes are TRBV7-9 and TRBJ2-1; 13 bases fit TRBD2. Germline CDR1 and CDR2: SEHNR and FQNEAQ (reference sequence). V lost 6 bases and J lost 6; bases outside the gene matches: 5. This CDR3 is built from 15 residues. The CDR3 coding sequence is TGTGCCAGCAGTTCTAGGACTAGCGGGGGCAATGAGCAGTTCTTC. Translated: CASSSRTSGGNEQFF.

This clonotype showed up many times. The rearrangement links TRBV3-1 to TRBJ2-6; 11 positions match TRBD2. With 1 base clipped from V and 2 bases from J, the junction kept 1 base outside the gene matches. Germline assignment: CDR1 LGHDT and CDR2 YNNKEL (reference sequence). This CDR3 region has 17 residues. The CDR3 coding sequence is TGTGCCAGCAGCCAAGTAGCGGGGGGGCCTGGGGCCAACGTCCTGACTTTC. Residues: CASSQVAGGPGANVLTF.

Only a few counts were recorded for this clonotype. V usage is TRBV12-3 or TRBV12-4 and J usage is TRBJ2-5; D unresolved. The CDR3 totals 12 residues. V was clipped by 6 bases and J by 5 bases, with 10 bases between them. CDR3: CASSPLGETQYF. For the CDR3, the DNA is TGTGCCAGCAGCCCTCTAGGGGAGACCCAGTACTTC.

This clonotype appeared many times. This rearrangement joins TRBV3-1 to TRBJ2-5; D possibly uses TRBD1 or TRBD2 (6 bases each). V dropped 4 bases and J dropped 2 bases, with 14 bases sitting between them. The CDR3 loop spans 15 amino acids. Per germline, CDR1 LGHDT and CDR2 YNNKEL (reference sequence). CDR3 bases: TGTGCCAGCAGCCCGGAAGGGGGGCGGCAAGAGACCCAGTACTTC. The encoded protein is CASSPEGGRQETQYF.

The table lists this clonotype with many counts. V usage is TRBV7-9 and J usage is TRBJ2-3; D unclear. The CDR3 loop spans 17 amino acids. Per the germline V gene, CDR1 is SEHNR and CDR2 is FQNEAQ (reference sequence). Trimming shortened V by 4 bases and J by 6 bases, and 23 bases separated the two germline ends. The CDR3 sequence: CASSSGPGRAGLDTQYF. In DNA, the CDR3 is TGTGCCAGCAGCTCCGGGCCGGGTAGAGCTGGGTTGGATACGCAGTATTTT. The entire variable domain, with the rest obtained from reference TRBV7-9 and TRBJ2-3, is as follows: DTGVSQNPRHKITKRGQNVTFRCDPISEHNRLYWYRQTLGQGPEFLTYFQNEAQLEKSRLLSDRFSAERPKGSFSTLEIQRTEQGDSAMYLCASSSGPGRAGLDTQYFGPGTRLTVL.

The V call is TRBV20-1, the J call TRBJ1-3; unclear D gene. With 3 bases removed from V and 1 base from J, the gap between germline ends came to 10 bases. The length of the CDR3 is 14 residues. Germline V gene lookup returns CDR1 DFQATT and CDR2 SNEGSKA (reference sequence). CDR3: CSARGVGSGNTIYF. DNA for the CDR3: TGCAGTGCTAGGGGAGTTGGTTCTGGAAACACCATATATTTT.

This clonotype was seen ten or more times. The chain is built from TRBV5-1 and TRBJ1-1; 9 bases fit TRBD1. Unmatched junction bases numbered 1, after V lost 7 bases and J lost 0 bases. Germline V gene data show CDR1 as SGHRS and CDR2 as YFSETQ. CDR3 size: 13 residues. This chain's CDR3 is CASGTGLNTEAFF. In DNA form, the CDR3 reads TGCGCCAGCGGGACAGGGCTGAACACTGAAGCTTTCTTT.

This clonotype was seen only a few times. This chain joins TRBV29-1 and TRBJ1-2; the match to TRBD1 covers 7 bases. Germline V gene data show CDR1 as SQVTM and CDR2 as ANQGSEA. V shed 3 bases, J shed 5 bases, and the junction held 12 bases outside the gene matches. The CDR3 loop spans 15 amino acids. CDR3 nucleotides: TGCAGCGTTGATACCGGAGGGGGCGAGGAGTATGGCTACACCTTC. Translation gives CSVDTGGGEEYGYTF.

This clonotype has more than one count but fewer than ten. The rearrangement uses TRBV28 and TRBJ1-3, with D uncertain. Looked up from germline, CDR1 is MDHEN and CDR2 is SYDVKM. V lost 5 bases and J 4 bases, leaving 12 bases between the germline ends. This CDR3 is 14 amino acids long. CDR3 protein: CASSVPQAGNTIYF. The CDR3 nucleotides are TGTGCCAGCAGTGTACCCCAGGCCGGAAACACCATATATTTT.

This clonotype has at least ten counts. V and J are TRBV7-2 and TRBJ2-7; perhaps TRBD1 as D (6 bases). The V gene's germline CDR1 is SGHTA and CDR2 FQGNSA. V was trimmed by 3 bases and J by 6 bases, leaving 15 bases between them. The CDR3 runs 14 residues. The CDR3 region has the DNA TGTGCCAGCAGCTTTATGCAGGACAGAGGCGAGCAGTACTTC. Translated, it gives CASSFMQDRGEQYF.